This T cell receptor (beta chain) is drawn from a study of blood T cell repertoires in COVID-19. Source study methods: Cell counts per sample came from amplifying reference gene primers. Only in-frame clones appear in the TCRdb table, and some are missing; sequencing was by immunoSEQ multiplex PCR. V and J calls and clone size are given by that table; D and trimming were obtained from the DNA. The data contain approximately 250,000 clones, over 65% of them singletons. This CDR3 contains 16 residues. V shed 4 bases, J shed 0 bases, and the junction held 2 bases outside the gene matches. CDR1 and CDR2 (germline): KGHDR, SFDVKD.

The chain recombines TRBV24-1 with TRBJ2-1; TRBD2 matches at 10 bases. This TCR was recovered from a man between 60 and 75 years old who had recovered from COVID-19. The sample comprised peripheral blood. CDR3 in DNA: TGTGCCACCAGTGACATAGCGGGGGGCTCCTACAATGAGCAGTTCTTC. This translates into CATSDIAGGSYNEQFF.